The 24 T cell receptor beta chains in this list originate from one sample, sequenced in a study of control samples from healthy donors and cancer patients. Data came from immunoSEQ multiplex PCR; TCRdb stores just in-frame clones and leaves some out. Among about 180,000 clones listed, approximately 92% were seen once. The specimen sequenced was blood. The receptors shown here come from a woman aged 40 to 50 in good health.

The chain is built from TRBV3-1 (or the pseudogene TRBV3-2) and TRBJ1-2, with TRBD1 as a possible D gene (5 bases). Trimming took 8 bases from V and 8 from J, leaving 21 bases between them. Per germline, CDR1 LGHDT and CDR2 YNNKEL (reference sequence). The CDR3 totals 14 residues. CDR3 nucleotides: TGTGCCAGCTGGGGGGGAGCTCGCGTCCCGGGCTACACCTTC. Amino acids: CASWGGARVPGYTF.

This chain links TRBV9 with TRBJ2-3; D is possibly TRBD2 (5 bases). Germline assignment: CDR1 SGDLS and CDR2 YYNGEE. V shed 3 bases and J shed 6 bases, with 14 bases lying between them. This CDR3 is built from 14 residues. CDR3: CASSAGGGYDTQYF. CDR3 DNA sequence: TGTGCCAGCAGCGCCGGAGGTGGTTATGATACGCAGTATTTT.

The chain employs TRBV19 and TRBJ1-5, with D hard to call. CDR1 is LNHDA, CDR2 SQIVND, per germline (reference sequence). The V gene lost 6 bases and the J gene lost 5 bases, with 11 bases spanning the gap. There are 13 residues in the CDR3. CDR3 coding DNA: TGTGCCAGTAGGGGCCCCGGACATCAGCCCCAGCATTTT. This gives the protein CASRGPGHQPQHF.

This clone was detected once. The rearrangement links TRBV19 to TRBJ2-7, with D uncertain. From germline, CDR1 is LNHDA and CDR2 SQIVND (reference sequence). The CDR3 totals 15 residues. V lost 6 bases, J lost 0 bases, and 15 bases lay in between. The CDR3 sequence: CASSPGPTDSYEQYF. CDR3 nucleotide sequence: TGTGCCAGTAGCCCGGGTCCTACAGACTCCTACGAGCAGTACTTC.

The chain has TRBV5-4 and TRBJ1-2; 7 bases fit TRBD1. This CDR3 has 16 amino acids. V lost 7 bases and J lost 4; bases outside the gene matches: 16. The germline V gene has CDR1 SGHNT and CDR2 YYREEE (reference sequence). The DNA for the CDR3 is TGTGCCAGCGGCACAAAAAGAGAACAGGGGCCCTATGGCTACACCTTC. Protein: CASGTKREQGPYGYTF.

This clone has just a few counts. CDR3 DNA: TGTGCCAGCAGCAAGGTACAGGGCGATCGGGAAGCTTTCTTT. Protein product: CASSKVQGDREAFF. The chain employs TRBV5-4 and TRBJ1-1; a weak D match, TRBD1 (6 bases). The CDR3 is made up of 14 amino acids. Germline-derived CDR1 and CDR2 are SGHNT and YYREEE (reference sequence). Trimming shortened V by 4 bases and J by 8 bases, and 18 bases separated the two germline ends.

This rearrangement joins TRBV2 to TRBJ1-2; D not certain. The germline V and J ends were trimmed by 4 bases and 4 bases, with 10 bases remaining between them. In germline, CDR1 is SNHLY, CDR2 FYNNEI. This CDR3 is built from 13 residues. CDR3 amino acids: CASSALQSYGYTF. CDR3 DNA: TGTGCCAGCAGTGCCCTCCAGAGCTATGGCTACACCTTC.

The chain links TRBV18 to TRBJ2-3; D tentatively fits TRBD1 or TRBD2 (6 bases each). V was trimmed by 3 bases and J by 5 bases, leaving 12 bases between them. The length of the CDR3 is 14 residues. Germline V gene lookup returns CDR1 KGHSH and CDR2 LQKENI. DNA for the CDR3: TGTGCCAGCTCACCTTCAGGGGAGGAAGATACGCAGTATTTT. Amino acid sequence: CASSPSGEEDTQYF.

The J gene is TRBJ2-1, the V gene TRBV19; no firm D call. V was trimmed by 5 bases and J by 6 bases, leaving 11 bases between them. The CDR3 is 13 residues long. Germline CDR1 reads LNHDA; CDR2 reads SQIVND (reference sequence). CDR3 in amino acids: CASSRLLGNEQFF. The CDR3 DNA reads as TGTGCCAGTAGTCGACTGTTAGGCAATGAGCAGTTCTTC. Supplemented by reference TRBV19 and TRBJ2-1, the full variable domain reads DGGITQSPKYLFRKEGQNVTLSCEQNLNHDAMYWYRQDPGQGLRLIYYSQIVNDFQKGDIAEGYSVSREKKESFPLTVTSAQKNPTAFYLCASSRLLGNEQFFGPGTRLTVL.

The V call is TRBV9, the J call TRBJ1-3; D call uncertain. V lost 3 bases, J lost 0 bases, and 7 bases lay in between. Germline CDR1 reads SGDLS; CDR2 reads YYNGEE. This CDR3 is 14 amino acids long. The CDR3: CASSGASSGNTIYF. CDR3 bases: TGTGCCAGCAGCGGGGCAAGCTCTGGAAACACCATATATTTT.

This sequence joins TRBV6-4 and TRBJ2-1; 12 positions agree with TRBD1. This CDR3 has 14 amino acids. After removal of 3 bases from V and 8 bases from J, the junction contained 2 bases not matched to a gene. Germline-derived CDR1 and CDR2 are MRHNA and SNTAGT. The CDR3 DNA sequence: TGTGCCAGCAGTGAAGGGACAGGGGGCTATGAGCAGTTCTTC. Protein: CASSEGTGGYEQFF.

The chain carries TRBV5-4 and TRBJ1-1, with 7 bases identical to TRBD1. Per germline, CDR1 SGHNT and CDR2 YYREEE (reference sequence). After removal of 5 bases from V and 2 bases from J, the junction contained 6 bases not matched to a gene. The CDR3 is 14 residues long. CDR3 DNA: TGTGCCAGCAGTTTTGACAGGGATAACACTGAAGCTTTCTTT. It encodes CASSFDRDNTEAFF.

V usage is TRBV27 and J usage is TRBJ2-3, with unresolved D. Deletions cut 2 bases from V and 6 bases from J, with 9 bases between. The germline V gene encodes CDR1 MNHEY and CDR2 SMNVEV (reference sequence). The CDR3 length is 13 residues. In DNA form, the CDR3 reads TGTGCCAGCAGTTTACTGACCTATGATACGCAGTATTTT. Its protein is CASSLLTYDTQYF.

The chain joins TRBV29-1 to TRBJ2-3; D is ambiguous. The CDR3 totals 16 residues. Trimming removed 0 bases at V and 1 base at J, with 14 bases between. Germline V lookup: CDR1 SQVTM, CDR2 ANQGSEA. The CDR3 nucleotides are TGCAGCGTTGAAGATCTTCTCGACTGGGGCACAGATACGCAGTATTTT. Protein product: CSVEDLLDWGTDTQYF.

The chain is built from TRBV6-5 and TRBJ2-1; the D gene could be TRBD1 or TRBD2 (6 bases each). The CDR3 is made up of 16 amino acids. V dropped 0 bases and J dropped 5 bases, with 14 bases sitting between them. Per germline, CDR1 MNHEY and CDR2 SVGAGI. The CDR3: CASSYSRGEIDNEQFF. CDR3 nucleotide sequence: TGTGCCAGCAGTTACTCGAGGGGGGAGATCGACAATGAGCAGTTCTTC.

V usage is TRBV3-1 (or the pseudogene TRBV3-2) and J usage is TRBJ1-2; D not certain. CDR3 length: 14 amino acids. CDR1 is LGHDT, CDR2 YNNKEL, per germline (reference sequence). The ends were cut back, 0 bases at V and 5 bases at J, with 10 bases in the middle. CDR3 residues: CASSQDQEKYGYTF. CDR3 nucleotide sequence: TGTGCCAGCAGCCAAGATCAAGAAAAATATGGCTACACCTTC.

The chain couples TRBV9 to TRBJ2-3, with D possibly being TRBD1 or TRBD2 (6 bases each). CDR3 size: 19 residues. From germline, CDR1 is SGDLS and CDR2 YYNGEE. V lost 3 bases and J 0 bases, leaving 23 bases between the germline ends. CDR3 amino acids: CASSAFDRQAGWSTDTQYF. The CDR3 DNA is TGTGCCAGCAGCGCCTTCGACAGGCAGGCGGGATGGAGCACAGATACGCAGTATTTT. The full variable domain, rest sourced from reference TRBV9 and TRBJ2-3, is DSGVTQTPKHLITATGQRVTLRCSPRSGDLSVYWYQQSLDQGLQFLIQYYNGEERAKGNILERFSAQQFPDLHSELNLSSLELGDSALYFCASSAFDRQAGWSTDTQYFGPGTRLTVL.

J is TRBJ2-3 and V is TRBV6-6; TRBD2 matches at 16 bases. This CDR3 has 16 residues. Germline V gene data show CDR1 as MNHNY and CDR2 as SVGAGI (reference sequence). V trimming: 5 bases; J trimming: 6 bases; junction bases outside the gene matches: 5. The CDR3 DNA reads TGTGCCAGCAGTAAGGGACTAGCGGGGGGGCCGGATACGCAGTATTTT. Translated: CASSKGLAGGPDTQYF.

In DNA, the CDR3 is TGCGCCAGCAGCTTGGAGCAGTTGAACACTGAAGCTTTCTTT. Translated, it gives CASSLEQLNTEAFF. The chain is built from TRBV5-1 and TRBJ1-1; D call uncertain. The ends were cut back, 0 bases at V and 0 bases at J, with 6 bases in the middle. Germline loops: CDR1 SGHRS, CDR2 YFSETQ. The CDR3 loop spans 14 amino acids.

This chain links TRBV7-9 with TRBJ1-5; 8 bases are shared with TRBD1. Germline CDR1 SEHNR, CDR2 FQNEAQ (reference sequence). The CDR3 is 14 residues long. Trimming at V came to 5 bases and at J to 9 bases, leaving 9 bases not matched to a gene. The CDR3 DNA sequence: TGTGCCAGCAGCCCACAGGGGGGGGAAGGGCCCCAGCATTTT. Protein: CASSPQGGEGPQHF.

The rearrangement joins TRBV19 to TRBJ2-6; D may match TRBD1 or TRBD2 (5 bases each). Germline V gives CDR1 LNHDA, CDR2 SQIVND (reference sequence). Trimming left V 1 base short and J 0 bases short, with 7 bases between. CDR3 length: 16 amino acids. DNA of the CDR3: TGTGCCAGTAGTATAGGGGGGAACTCTGGGGCCAACGTCCTGACTTTC. This encodes CASSIGGNSGANVLTF.

V usage is TRBV11-2 and J usage is TRBJ2-5; D remains unclear. This CDR3 is 15 amino acids long. V lost 4 bases and J 2 bases, leaving 14 bases between the germline ends. Germline V gene data show CDR1 as SGHAT and CDR2 as FQNNGV. CDR3 loop: CASSSLRTHQETQYF. In DNA, the CDR3 is TGTGCCAGCAGCTCCCTTCGGACCCATCAAGAGACCCAGTACTTC.

The chain links TRBV6-5 to TRBJ2-1, with a possible D match to TRBD2 (6 bases). V lost 6 bases and J 8 bases, leaving 20 bases between the germline ends. CDR1 and CDR2 (germline): MNHEY, SVGAGI. There are 15 residues in the CDR3. DNA for the CDR3: TGTGCCAGCAGCCCGAGCGGGTCCCGGGACCATGAGCAGTTCTTC. It specifies CASSPSGSRDHEQFF.

This clone was seen at least ten times. The rearrangement links TRBV28 to TRBJ2-3; possibly TRBD1 for D (5 bases). The CDR3 has 14 residues. V lost 6 bases, J lost 2 bases, and 12 bases lay in between. The germline V gene encodes CDR1 MDHEN and CDR2 SYDVKM. The CDR3 here is CASSLDSYTDTQYF. In DNA form, the CDR3 reads TGTGCCAGCAGCCTCGACAGTTACACAGATACGCAGTATTTT.